This T cell receptor beta chain was observed in a study of blood T cell repertoires in COVID-19. Background on the study: Sites in the United States, Italy and Spain provided acute and convalescent COVID-19 samples.

Profiled with immunoSEQ multiplex PCR; TCRdb holds only in-frame clones, not every one. The sample lists 250,000 to 400,000 clones, about 90% occurring once. With 2 bases clipped from V and 5 bases from J, the junction kept 11 bases outside the gene matches. Per the germline V gene, CDR1 is SEHNR and CDR2 is FQNEAQ (reference sequence). CDR3 length: 16 residues. The chain uses TRBV7-9 and TRBJ1-2; 7 bases align to TRBD1. Material: peripheral blood. The TCR sequence derives from a woman aged 25 to 39 with COVID-19, enrolled during active disease. In nucleotides, the CDR3 is TGTGCCAGCAGCTTAAGTTTGGGGACAGTAAATTATGGCTACACCTTC. Translated: CASSLSLGTVNYGYTF.